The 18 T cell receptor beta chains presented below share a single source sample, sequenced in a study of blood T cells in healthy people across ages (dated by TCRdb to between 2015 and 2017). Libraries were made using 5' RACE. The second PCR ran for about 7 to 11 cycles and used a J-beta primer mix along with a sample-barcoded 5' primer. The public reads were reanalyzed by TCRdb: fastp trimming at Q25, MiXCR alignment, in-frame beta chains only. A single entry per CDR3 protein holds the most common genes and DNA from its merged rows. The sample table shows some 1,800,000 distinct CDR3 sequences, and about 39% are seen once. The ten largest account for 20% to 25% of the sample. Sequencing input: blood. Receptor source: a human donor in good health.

The CDR3 here is CASSPLRHGYTF. The CDR3 DNA is TGTGCCAGCAGCCCCTTGAGGCACGGCTACACCTTC. The rearrangement uses TRBV6-2 or TRBV6-3 and TRBJ1-2; D uncertain. Germline values: CDR1 MNHEY, CDR2 SVGEGT. Trimming took 6 bases from V and 8 from J, leaving 13 bases between them. The CDR3 is 12 amino acids.

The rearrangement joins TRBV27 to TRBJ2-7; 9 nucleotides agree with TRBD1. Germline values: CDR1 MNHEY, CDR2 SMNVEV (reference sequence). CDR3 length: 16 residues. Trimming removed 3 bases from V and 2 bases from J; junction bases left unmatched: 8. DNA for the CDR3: TGTGCCAGCAGTTTTAACTCCGGGACAGGGCCCTACGAGCAGTACTTC. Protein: CASSFNSGTGPYEQYF.

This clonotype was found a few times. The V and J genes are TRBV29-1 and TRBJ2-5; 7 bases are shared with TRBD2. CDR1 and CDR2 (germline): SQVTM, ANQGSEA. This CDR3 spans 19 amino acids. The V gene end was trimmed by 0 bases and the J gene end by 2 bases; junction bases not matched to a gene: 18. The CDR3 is CSVEDRLVGRGDLQETQYF. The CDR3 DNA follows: TGCAGCGTTGAAGATCGATTGGTGGGACGGGGGGACCTACAAGAGACCCAGTACTTC.

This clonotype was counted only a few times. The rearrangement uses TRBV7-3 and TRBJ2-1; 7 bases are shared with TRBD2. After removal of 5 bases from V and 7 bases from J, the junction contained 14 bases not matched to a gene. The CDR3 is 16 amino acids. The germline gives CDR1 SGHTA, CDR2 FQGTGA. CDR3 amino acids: CASSPSGLAGPNEQFF. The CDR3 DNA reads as TGTGCCAGCAGCCCCTCCGGGTTAGCGGGCCCAAATGAGCAGTTCTTC.

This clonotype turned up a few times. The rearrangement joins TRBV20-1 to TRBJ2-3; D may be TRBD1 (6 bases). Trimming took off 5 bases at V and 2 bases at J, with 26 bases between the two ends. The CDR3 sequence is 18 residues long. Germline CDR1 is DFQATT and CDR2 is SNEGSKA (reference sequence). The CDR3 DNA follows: TGCAGTGCTCCGGGGAACAAGGGACATATTGCTGTCACAGATACGCAGTATTTT. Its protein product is CSAPGNKGHIAVTDTQYF.

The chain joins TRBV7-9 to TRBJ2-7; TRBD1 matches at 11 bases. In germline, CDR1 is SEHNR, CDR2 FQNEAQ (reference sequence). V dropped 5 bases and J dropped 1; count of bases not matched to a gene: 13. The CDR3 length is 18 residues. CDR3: CASSTPGTGGSGSYEQYF. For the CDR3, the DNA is TGTGCCAGCAGCACCCCCGGGACAGGGGGTTCCGGATCCTACGAGCAGTACTTC.

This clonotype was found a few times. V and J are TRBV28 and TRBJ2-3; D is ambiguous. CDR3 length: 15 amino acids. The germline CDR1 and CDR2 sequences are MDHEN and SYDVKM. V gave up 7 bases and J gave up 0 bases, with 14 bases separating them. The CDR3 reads CASTLGVPSTDTQYF. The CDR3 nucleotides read TGTGCCAGCACGCTTGGGGTTCCTAGCACAGATACGCAGTATTTT.

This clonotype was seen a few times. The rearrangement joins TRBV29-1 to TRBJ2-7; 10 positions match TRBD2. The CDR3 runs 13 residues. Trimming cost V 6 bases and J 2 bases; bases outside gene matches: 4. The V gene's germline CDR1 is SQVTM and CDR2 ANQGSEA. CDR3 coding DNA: TGCAGCGTGTTAGCGGGGGGCCCCTACGAGCAGTACTTC. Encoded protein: CSVLAGGPYEQYF.

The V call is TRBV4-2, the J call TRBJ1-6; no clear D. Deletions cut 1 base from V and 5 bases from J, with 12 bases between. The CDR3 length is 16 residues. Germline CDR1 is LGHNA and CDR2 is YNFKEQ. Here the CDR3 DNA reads TGTGCCAGCAGCCAAGCTGGGTACGGGGATAATTCACCCCTCCACTTT. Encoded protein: CASSQAGYGDNSPLHF.

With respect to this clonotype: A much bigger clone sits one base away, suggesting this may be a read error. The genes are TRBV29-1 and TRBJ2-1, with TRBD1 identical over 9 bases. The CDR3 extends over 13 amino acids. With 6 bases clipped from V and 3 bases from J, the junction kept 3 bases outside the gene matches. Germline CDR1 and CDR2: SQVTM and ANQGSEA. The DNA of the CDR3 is TGCAGCGTCGGGACAGGGAACTACAATGAGCAGTTCTTC. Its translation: CSVGTGNYNEQFF.

CDR3 DNA: TGCAGTGCTAGAGATAAGGGTCGGGATGGCTACACCTTC. It encodes CSARDKGRDGYTF. The chain has TRBV20-1 and TRBJ1-2; D is unresolved. The CDR3 totals 13 residues. V lost 0 bases and J lost 6, with 11 bases in between. Germline lookup yields CDR1 DFQATT and CDR2 SNEGSKA (reference sequence).

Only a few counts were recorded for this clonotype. As DNA, the CDR3 is TGTGCCAGCAGCCTCGAACCGAGACTTAAAGAGACCCAGTACTTC. This gives the protein CASSLEPRLKETQYF. The chain has TRBV6-2 or TRBV6-3 and TRBJ2-5, with D uncertain. The CDR3 runs 15 residues. The V end was cut by 6 bases, the J end by 3 bases, with 17 bases between. CDR1 and CDR2 from the germline V gene are MNHEY and SVGEGT.

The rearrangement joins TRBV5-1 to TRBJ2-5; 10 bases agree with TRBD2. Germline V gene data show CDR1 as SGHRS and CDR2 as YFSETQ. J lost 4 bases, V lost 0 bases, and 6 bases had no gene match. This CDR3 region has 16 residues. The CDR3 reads CASSLEVAGGGETQYF. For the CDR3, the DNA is TGCGCCAGCAGCTTGGAAGTAGCGGGGGGCGGAGAGACCCAGTACTTC. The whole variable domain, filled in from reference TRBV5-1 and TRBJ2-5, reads KAGVTQTPRYLIKTRGQQVTLSCSPISGHRSVSWYQQTPGQGLQFLFEYFSETQRNKGNFPGRFSGRQFSNSRSEMNVSTLELGDSALYLCASSLEVAGGGETQYFGPGTRLLVL.

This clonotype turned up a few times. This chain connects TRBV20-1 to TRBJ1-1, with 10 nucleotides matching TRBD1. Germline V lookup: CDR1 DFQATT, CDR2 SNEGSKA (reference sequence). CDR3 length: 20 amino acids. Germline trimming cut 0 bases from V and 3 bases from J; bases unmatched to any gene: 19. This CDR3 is CSARDLGYWGTGERDTEAFF. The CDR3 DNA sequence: TGCAGTGCTAGAGATCTGGGTTATTGGGGGACAGGGGAGAGGGACACTGAAGCTTTCTTT.

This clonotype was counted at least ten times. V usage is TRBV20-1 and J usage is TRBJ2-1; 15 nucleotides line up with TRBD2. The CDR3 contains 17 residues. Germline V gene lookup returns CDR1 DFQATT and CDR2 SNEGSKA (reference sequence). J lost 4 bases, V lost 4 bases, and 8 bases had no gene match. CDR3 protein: CSAMGLAGGRTYNEQFF. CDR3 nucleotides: TGCAGTGCTATGGGACTAGCGGGGGGTCGGACGTACAATGAGCAGTTCTTC.

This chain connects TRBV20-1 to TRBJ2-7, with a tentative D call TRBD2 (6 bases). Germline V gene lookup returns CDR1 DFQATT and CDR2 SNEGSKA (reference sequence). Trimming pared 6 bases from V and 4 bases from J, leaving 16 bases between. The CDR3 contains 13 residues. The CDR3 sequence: CSARRDSRYEQYF. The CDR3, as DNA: TGCAGTGCAAGAAGGGACTCGAGGTACGAGCAGTACTTC.

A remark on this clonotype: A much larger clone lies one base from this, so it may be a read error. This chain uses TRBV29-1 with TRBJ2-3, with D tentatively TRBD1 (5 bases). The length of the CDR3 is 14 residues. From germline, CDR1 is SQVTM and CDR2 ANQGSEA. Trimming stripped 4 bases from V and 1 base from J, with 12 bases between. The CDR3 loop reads CSVAQGEGTDTQYF. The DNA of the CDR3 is TGCAGCGTTGCGCAGGGCGAGGGCACAGATACGCAGTATTTT.

The CDR3 sequence: CASSYFGTDAYEQYF. In DNA, the CDR3 is TGTGCCAGCAGTTATTTCGGGACGGATGCCTACGAGCAGTACTTC. The chain is built from TRBV6-2 or TRBV6-3 and TRBJ2-7; D is tentatively TRBD1 or TRBD2 (5 bases each). This CDR3 is 15 amino acids long. The germline V gene encodes CDR1 MNHEY and CDR2 SVGEGT. Trimming cost V 3 bases and J 2 bases, with 14 bases left between them.